This is a list of T cell receptor beta chains from one sample in a study of T cell responses to AZD1222 COVID-19 vaccine. The repertoire was sequenced with immunoSEQ multiplex PCR; TCRdb's copy has only in-frame clones and lacks some. The table includes 85,000 to 120,000 clones, about 90% detected once. The material sequenced was peripheral blood, taken on day 0 of AZD1222 vaccination. These receptors all come from an adult in good health. CDR3s include the opening cysteine and the closing phenylalanine or tryptophan. A D gene is named only where the DNA matches it firmly. A clone size is listed for some rows: how often the clone was seen (once, few, many), or a class if it is expanded.

J gene: TRBJ2-7; clone size: NA; D gene: NA; V gene: TRBV28; CDR3 protein: CASSFLRATEQYF; CDR3 DNA: NA
J gene: TRBJ1-1; clone size: NA; D gene: TRBD1; V gene: TRBV18; CDR3 protein: CASSQTGGGGMNTEAFF; CDR3 DNA: TGTGCCAGCTCACAAACAGGGGGAGGCGGTATGAACACTGAAGCTTTCTTT
J gene: TRBJ1-2; clone size: NA; D gene: NA; V gene: TRBV4-2; CDR3 protein: CASSQDRIHIANYGYTF; CDR3 DNA: TGTGCCAGCAGCCAAGATCGAATCCACATCGCTAACTATGGCTACACCTTC
J gene: TRBJ1-5; clone size: NA; D gene: TRBD1; V gene: TRBV6-5; CDR3 protein: CASSLDRGSQPQHF; CDR3 DNA: TGTGCCAGCAGTTTAGACAGGGGCAGTCAGCCCCAGCATTTT
J gene: TRBJ2-5; clone size: NA; D gene: TRBD1; V gene: TRBV7-2; CDR3 protein: CAGGSQGAQETQYF; CDR3 DNA: TGTGCCGGAGGATCCCAGGGGGCCCAAGAGACCCAGTACTTC
J gene: TRBJ2-1; clone size: NA; D gene: NA; V gene: TRBV7-6; CDR3 protein: CASSLAAYGGLAYNEQFF; CDR3 DNA: TGTGCCAGCAGCTTAGCTGCCTATGGAGGCTTGGCCTACAATGAGCAGTTCTTC
J gene: TRBJ2-1; clone size: NA; D gene: TRBD1; V gene: TRBV5-1; CDR3 protein: CASSYPGQGVHEQFF; CDR3 DNA: TGCGCCAGCAGCTATCCGGGACAGGGGGTGCATGAGCAGTTCTTC
J gene: TRBJ1-1; clone size: once; D gene: TRBD1; V gene: TRBV5-1; CDR3 protein: CASSSTSTGNEAFF; CDR3 DNA: TGCGCCAGCAGCTCAACCTCGACAGGGAATGAAGCTTTCTTT
J gene: TRBJ1-1; clone size: NA; D gene: NA; V gene: TRBV6-6; CDR3 protein: CASSYGQGNTEAFF; CDR3 DNA: TGTGCCAGCAGTTACGGGCAGGGTAACACTGAAGCTTTCTTT
J gene: TRBJ2-2; clone size: once; D gene: NA; V gene: TRBV19; CDR3 protein: CASSFSASNTGELFF; CDR3 DNA: TGTGCCAGTAGTTTTTCGGCGTCTAACACCGGGGAGCTGTTTTTT
J gene: TRBJ2-5; clone size: NA; D gene: TRBD1; V gene: TRBV24-1; CDR3 protein: CATSDTGAWQETQYF; CDR3 DNA: TGTGCCACCAGTGACACAGGGGCTTGGCAAGAGACCCAGTACTTC
J gene: TRBJ1-1; clone size: once; D gene: NA; V gene: TRBV28; CDR3 protein: CASRMGSGAFF; CDR3 DNA: TGTGCCAGCAGAATGGGGTCCGGCGCTTTCTTT
J gene: TRBJ2-2; clone size: NA; D gene: NA; V gene: TRBV7-9; CDR3 protein: CASSFSGVSDTGELFF; CDR3 DNA: TGTGCCAGCAGCTTCTCGGGAGTTAGTGACACCGGGGAGCTGTTTTTT
J gene: TRBJ1-2; clone size: once; D gene: NA; V gene: TRBV5-1; CDR3 protein: CASSLEQGAGYTF; CDR3 DNA: TGCGCCAGCAGCTTGGAACAGGGAGCCGGCTACACCTTC
J gene: TRBJ2-3; clone size: NA; D gene: NA; V gene: TRBV9; CDR3 protein: CASSPTISGDTQYF; CDR3 DNA: TGTGCCAGCAGCCCGACTATCTCTGGGGATACGCAGTATTTT
J gene: TRBJ2-7; clone size: once; D gene: NA; V gene: TRBV9; CDR3 protein: CASSGRQSSYEQYF; CDR3 DNA: TGTGCCAGCAGCGGTAGACAGAGCTCCTACGAGCAGTACTTC
J gene: TRBJ1-3; clone size: NA; D gene: NA; V gene: TRBV5-5; CDR3 protein: CASSLTATSGNTIYF; CDR3 DNA: TGTGCCAGCAGCTTGACAGCGACCTCTGGAAACACCATATATTTT
J gene: TRBJ2-1; clone size: NA; D gene: NA; V gene: TRBV24-1; CDR3 protein: CATSDSYNEQFF; CDR3 DNA: TGTGCCACCAGTGATTCATACAATGAGCAGTTCTTC
J gene: TRBJ1-1; clone size: NA; D gene: NA; V gene: TRBV3-1/TRBV3-2; CDR3 protein: CASSRKGTAEAFF; CDR3 DNA: TGTGCCAGCAGCCGAAAAGGAACTGCTGAAGCTTTCTTT
J gene: TRBJ1-1; clone size: NA; D gene: NA; V gene: TRBV11-1; CDR3 protein: CASSLNGNTEAFF; CDR3 DNA: TGTGCCAGCAGCTTAAACGGGAACACTGAAGCTTTCTTT
J gene: TRBJ2-7; clone size: few; D gene: TRBD2; V gene: TRBV12-5; CDR3 protein: CASGLTGLASYEQYF; CDR3 DNA: TGTGCTAGTGGTCTTACTGGACTAGCATCCTACGAGCAGTACTTC
J gene: TRBJ2-2; clone size: NA; D gene: NA; V gene: TRBV3-1/TRBV3-2; CDR3 protein: CASSPEGGRISGELFF; CDR3 DNA: TGTGCCAGCAGCCCCGAAGGAGGGAGGATTTCCGGGGAGCTGTTTTTT
J gene: TRBJ2-5; clone size: NA; D gene: TRBD2; V gene: TRBV10-3; CDR3 protein: CAISKGLAEETQYF; CDR3 DNA: TGTGCCATCAGTAAAGGTCTAGCGGAAGAGACCCAGTACTTC
J gene: TRBJ1-1; clone size: NA; D gene: NA; V gene: TRBV4-1; CDR3 protein: CASSQDWSTGNTEAFF; CDR3 DNA: TGCGCCAGCAGCCAAGATTGGTCGACGGGTAACACTGAAGCTTTCTTT
J gene: TRBJ2-2; clone size: once; D gene: TRBD1; V gene: TRBV3-1/TRBV3-2; CDR3 protein: CASSQVLGGEGNTGELFF; CDR3 DNA: TGTGCCAGCAGCCAAGTTTTAGGGGGCGAAGGGAACACCGGGGAGCTGTTTTTT
J gene: TRBJ2-7; clone size: NA; D gene: TRBD2; V gene: TRBV6-6; CDR3 protein: CASSRYRLAGGVYEQYF; CDR3 DNA: TGTGCCAGCAGTCGCTATAGACTAGCGGGAGGGGTGTACGAGCAGTACTTC
J gene: TRBJ2-3; clone size: NA; D gene: NA; V gene: TRBV10-1; CDR3 protein: CASSRRAEKDTQYF; CDR3 DNA: TGCGCCAGCAGTCGAAGGGCCGAGAAGGATACGCAGTATTTT
J gene: TRBJ2-2; clone size: NA; D gene: NA; V gene: TRBV12-5; CDR3 protein: CASGKESVTGELFF; CDR3 DNA: TGTGCTAGTGGTAAGGAGTCGGTCACCGGGGAGCTGTTTTTT
J gene: TRBJ2-2; clone size: few; D gene: NA; V gene: TRBV27; CDR3 protein: CASSFLRAGELFF; CDR3 DNA: TGTGCCAGCAGTTTCCTCAGGGCCGGGGAGCTGTTTTTT
J gene: TRBJ1-2; clone size: NA; D gene: TRBD1; V gene: TRBV18; CDR3 protein: CASSPPGDSTYGYTF; CDR3 DNA: TGTGCCAGCTCCCCCCCGGGGGACAGCACCTATGGCTACACCTTC
J gene: TRBJ1-5; clone size: NA; D gene: TRBD1; V gene: TRBV6-5; CDR3 protein: CASSSDRDQPQHF; CDR3 DNA: TGTGCCAGCAGTTCAGACAGGGATCAGCCCCAGCATTTT
J gene: TRBJ1-2; clone size: NA; D gene: NA; V gene: TRBV30; CDR3 protein: CAWSAQYYDGYTF; CDR3 DNA: TGTGCCTGGAGTGCCCAGTATTATGATGGCTACACCTTC
J gene: TRBJ1-5; clone size: NA; D gene: NA; V gene: TRBV18; CDR3 protein: CASSPGFNSNQPQHF; CDR3 DNA: TGTGCCAGCTCACCCGGGTTCAATAGCAATCAGCCCCAGCATTTT
J gene: TRBJ2-1; clone size: NA; D gene: TRBD2; V gene: TRBV10-1; CDR3 protein: CASSGGGSGNRNEQFF; CDR3 DNA: TGCGCCAGCAGTGGGGGGGGAAGCGGGAATCGGAATGAGCAGTTCTTC
J gene: TRBJ2-7; clone size: NA; D gene: TRBD2; V gene: TRBV19; CDR3 protein: CASRRAGVIEQYF; CDR3 DNA: TGTGCCAGTAGGCGAGCGGGAGTCATCGAGCAGTACTTC
J gene: TRBJ1-4; clone size: once; D gene: NA; V gene: TRBV4-1; CDR3 protein: CASSQKSPDRPTNEKLFF; CDR3 DNA: TGCGCCAGCAGCCAAAAAAGCCCTGACAGACCAACTAATGAAAAACTGTTTTTT
J gene: TRBJ1-2; clone size: NA; D gene: NA; V gene: TRBV5-1; CDR3 protein: CASSLAGSNYGYTF; CDR3 DNA: TGCGCCAGCAGCTTAGCCGGGAGCAATTATGGCTACACCTTC
J gene: TRBJ1-5; clone size: NA; D gene: NA; V gene: TRBV19; CDR3 protein: CASSISGTGGNQPQHF; CDR3 DNA: TGTGCCAGTAGTATTTCGGGGACGGGAGGCAATCAGCCCCAGCATTTT
J gene: TRBJ1-2; clone size: NA; D gene: NA; V gene: TRBV28; CDR3 protein: CASSYMTGSYGYTF; CDR3 DNA: TGTGCCAGCAGTTATATGACAGGTTCCTATGGCTACACCTTC
J gene: TRBJ2-7; clone size: NA; D gene: TRBD1; V gene: TRBV11-2; CDR3 protein: CASSLLRQGRTSYEQYF; CDR3 DNA: TGTGCCAGCAGCTTACTCAGACAGGGGCGGACGTCCTACGAGCAGTACTTC
J gene: TRBJ2-2; clone size: NA; D gene: TRBD1; V gene: TRBV7-9; CDR3 protein: CATQRQGDTGELFF; CDR3 DNA: TGTGCCACTCAAAGACAGGGGGACACCGGGGAGCTGTTTTTT